Following are 30 T cell receptor beta chains from one sample sequenced in a study of blood T cell repertoires in COVID-19. Sequencing was performed with immunoSEQ multiplex PCR; in TCRdb, only in-frame clones are kept and a portion is missing. The sample lists about 300,000 clones, roughly 85% occurring once. Material: PBMCs or T cells enriched from blood (not recorded which). Source of these receptors: a woman in her thirties who had been exposed to COVID-19.

The genes are TRBV27 and TRBJ1-2; no reliable D call. With 2 bases removed from V and 3 bases from J, the gap between germline ends came to 19 bases. Germline assignment: CDR1 MNHEY and CDR2 SMNVEV (reference sequence). The CDR3 is 17 residues long. CDR3 nucleotides: TGTGCCAGCAGTTTAAACTTAGCAGACCTGATTGACTATGGCTACACCTTC. This codes for CASSLNLADLIDYGYTF.

This clone was detected only a few times. An end of the junction does not agree with germline; a read error may underlie this. V and J are TRBV7-7 and TRBJ2-7; 8 bases are shared with TRBD1. CDR1 is SSHAT, CDR2 FNYEAQ, per germline (reference sequence). The CDR3 consists of 15 residues. The CDR3 DNA reads TGTGCTAGCAGCTCCGGACAGGGAAGCTCCTACGAGCAGTACTTC. Translating it yields CASSSGQGSSYEQYF.

This chain uses TRBV5-1 with TRBJ1-2; tentatively, D is TRBD1 (5 bases). Germline assignment: CDR1 SGHRS and CDR2 YFSETQ. Trimming removed 1 base from V and 13 bases from J, with 20 bases in between. CDR3 length: 14 residues. CDR3 nucleotide sequence: TGCGCCAGCAGCTTGAGGTCTGACGGCCGTACAGGCACCTTC. Its protein is CASSLRSDGRTGTF.

This clone was counted between two and nine times. V usage is TRBV19 and J usage is TRBJ2-1; D is possibly TRBD2 (6 bases). The CDR3 has 15 residues. Germline V gene sequence: CDR1 LNHDA, CDR2 SQIVND (reference sequence). Between the trimmed V and J ends, which lost 9 bases and 1 base, there was a span of 16 bases. CDR3 bases: TGTGCCAGCCATCCCGGGGGAAGGTCCTACAATGAGCAGTTCTTC. It is translated as CASHPGGRSYNEQFF.

This sequence joins TRBV7-9 and TRBJ1-4; 9 bases fit TRBD1. V gave up 5 bases and J gave up 5 bases; unmatched junction bases: 9. Per germline, CDR1 SEHNR and CDR2 FQNEAQ (reference sequence). The CDR3 contains 16 residues. DNA of the CDR3: TGTGCCAGCAGCCCGAGGAAGGGACAGGGAAATGAAAAACTGTTTTTT. Protein: CASSPRKGQGNEKLFF.

The chain is built from TRBV10-3 and TRBJ2-5; TRBD2 matches 7 bases. Germline assignment: CDR1 ENHRY and CDR2 SYGVKD. This CDR3 is built from 14 residues. Trimming at V came to 5 bases and at J to 3 bases, leaving 6 bases not matched to a gene. The CDR3 protein is CAISSTGGEETQYF. The CDR3 DNA reads as TGTGCCATCAGTTCTACGGGAGGTGAAGAGACCCAGTACTTC.

The chain combines TRBV28 with TRBJ2-7; 12 positions match TRBD2. Unmatched junction bases numbered 8, after V lost 6 bases and J lost 2 bases. In germline, CDR1 is MDHEN, CDR2 SYDVKM. CDR3 size: 16 residues. CDR3 sequence reads: CASSHQASGRAYEQYF. DNA for the CDR3: TGTGCCAGCAGCCACCAAGCTAGCGGGAGGGCCTACGAGCAGTACTTC.

The chain combines TRBV9 with TRBJ2-6, with TRBD1 identical over 7 bases. This CDR3 is 15 amino acids long. V was pared by 3 bases and J by 2 bases, with 2 bases of the junction left unmatched. Per the germline V gene, CDR1 is SGDLS and CDR2 is YYNGEE. The CDR3 protein is CASSEQGAGANVLTF. In nucleotides, the CDR3 is TGTGCCAGCAGCGAGCAGGGGGCTGGGGCCAACGTCCTGACTTTC.

CDR3 residues: CASSIQGSEAFF. The CDR3, as DNA: TGTGCCAGCAGCATACAGGGTTCTGAAGCTTTCTTT. This chain uses TRBV11-2 with TRBJ1-1; D may be TRBD1 (6 bases). From germline, CDR1 is SGHAT and CDR2 FQNNGV. This CDR3 contains 12 residues. Trimming shortened V by 5 bases and J by 6 bases, and 10 bases separated the two germline ends.

The table lists this clone with a few counts. This rearrangement joins TRBV7-9 to TRBJ1-2; TRBD1 agrees at 7 bases. This CDR3 has 15 residues. Trimming removed 4 bases from V and 4 bases from J; junction bases left unmatched: 9. Germline values: CDR1 SEHNR, CDR2 FQNEAQ (reference sequence). The CDR3 reads CASSSPAEGAYGYTF. The CDR3 DNA is TGTGCCAGCAGCTCCCCAGCGGAGGGGGCCTATGGCTACACCTTC.

The chain joins TRBV5-8 to TRBJ1-2, with TRBD1 as a possible D gene (5 bases). There are 13 residues in the CDR3. The germline V gene encodes CDR1 SGHTS and CDR2 YDEGEE. Deletions cut 4 bases from V and 5 bases from J, with 12 bases between. The CDR3 DNA reads as TGTGCCAGCAGCAGCCGGGGGGGATATGGCTACACCTTC. The encoded protein is CASSSRGGYGYTF.

The V and J genes are TRBV6-1 and TRBJ2-6; tentatively, D is TRBD1 (7 bases). Trimming took off 2 bases at V and 1 base at J, with 18 bases between the two ends. The CDR3 sequence is 19 residues long. Per germline, CDR1 MNHNS and CDR2 SASEGT. CDR3 sequence (DNA): TGTGCCAGCAGTGAAACTGCAGGGGGGTTTCTTTCTGGGGCCAACGTCCTGACTTTC. This sequence encodes CASSETAGGFLSGANVLTF.

This sequence joins TRBV27 and TRBJ1-2; 8 bases agree with TRBD1. The CDR3 runs to 14 residues. The germline CDR1 and CDR2 sequences are MNHEY and SMNVEV (reference sequence). V shed 3 bases and J 4 bases; nucleotides not matched to a gene: 4. CDR3 DNA sequence: TGTGCCAGCAGTTTCCACGACAGGGGCTATGGCTACACCTTC. This gives the protein CASSFHDRGYGYTF.

The chain uses TRBV14 and TRBJ2-7; a possible D gene is TRBD2 (6 bases). This CDR3 is 14 amino acids long. Trimming left V 4 bases short and J 5 bases short, with 15 bases between. Per germline, CDR1 SGHDN and CDR2 FVKESK. The CDR3 region is CASSPPLGGNEQYF. CDR3 nucleotide sequence: TGTGCCAGCAGCCCCCCCCTTGGGGGGAACGAGCAGTACTTC.

This chain uses TRBV6-2 or TRBV6-3 with TRBJ2-5, with D unclear. Germline lookup yields CDR1 MNHEY and CDR2 SVGEGT. V gave up 4 bases and J gave up 2 bases, with 14 bases separating them. This CDR3 comprises 15 residues. CDR3 nucleotide sequence: TGTGCCAGCAGTTCCCTTACTGACTTTCAAGAGACCCAGTACTTC. The encoded protein is CASSSLTDFQETQYF.

This chain links TRBV19 with TRBJ2-7; 7 nucleotides line up with TRBD1. Trimming took 1 base from V and 3 from J; bases not matched to a gene: 15. Germline V gene sequence: CDR1 LNHDA, CDR2 SQIVND (reference sequence). The CDR3 totals 18 residues. Here the CDR3 reads CASSIGGTEALGRYEQYF. The CDR3 region has the DNA TGTGCCAGTAGTATAGGAGGGACAGAAGCCCTAGGTCGCTACGAGCAGTACTTC.

The chain combines TRBV6-5 with TRBJ2-5; 7 bases map to TRBD2. The CDR3 contains 15 residues. The V segment lost 5 bases and the J segment 4 bases; nucleotides outside the gene matches: 10. Germline V lookup: CDR1 MNHEY, CDR2 SVGAGI. CDR3 in DNA: TGTGCCAGCAGTCTAGCGGTAAGAGGGCCAGAGACCCAGTACTTC. The encoded protein is CASSLAVRGPETQYF.

The genes are TRBV13 and TRBJ1-5, with 8 bases that match TRBD1. Trimming removed 0 bases from V and 2 bases from J; junction bases left unmatched: 3. Germline CDR1 PRHDT, CDR2 FYEKMQ (reference sequence). The CDR3 is 16 amino acids. DNA for the CDR3: TGTGCCAGCAGCTTAGGTGCAGGGGGCGGCAATCAGCCCCAGCATTTT. Translating it yields CASSLGAGGGNQPQHF. Full variable domain (missing parts from reference TRBV13 and TRBJ1-5): AAGVIQSPRHLIKEKRETATLKCYPIPRHDTVYWYQQGPGQDPQFLISFYEKMQSDKGSIPDRFSAQQFSDYHSELNMSSLELGDSALYFCASSLGAGGGNQPQHFGDGTRLSIL.

V and J are TRBV25-1 and TRBJ1-5; tentative D call: TRBD1 (6 bases). CDR1 is MGHDK, CDR2 SYGVNS, per germline. V was cut by 5 bases and J by 5 bases, with 16 bases left in between. This CDR3 has 15 amino acids. CDR3 protein: CASSSITGSDQPQHF. In nucleotides, the CDR3 is TGTGCCAGCAGTTCAATTACAGGGAGTGATCAGCCCCAGCATTTT. The complete variable domain, with remaining parts taken from reference TRBV25-1 and TRBJ1-5, reads EADIYQTPRYLVIGTGKKITLECSQTMGHDKMYWYQQDPGMELHLIHYSYGVNSTEKGDLSSESTVSRIRTEHFPLTLESARPSHTSQYLCASSSITGSDQPQHFGDGTRLSIL.

The chain links TRBV7-3 to TRBJ1-1; D is ambiguous. Trimming removed 5 bases from V and 0 bases from J, with 10 bases in between. The CDR3 spans 14 residues. Looked up from germline, CDR1 is SGHTA and CDR2 is FQGTGA. CDR3 loop: CASSSDGLNTEAFF. CDR3 DNA: TGTGCCAGCAGCAGTGACGGGTTGAACACTGAAGCTTTCTTT.

V and J are TRBV2 and TRBJ1-5; 9 nucleotides align to TRBD1. The CDR3 consists of 15 residues. Per the germline V gene, CDR1 is SNHLY and CDR2 is FYNNEI. Trimming removed 2 bases from V and 2 bases from J; junction bases left unmatched: 1. CDR3 sequence reads: CASSETGGGNQPQHF. CDR3 DNA: TGTGCCAGCAGTGAAACAGGGGGCGGCAATCAGCCCCAGCATTTT. The variable domain in full, completed from reference TRBV2 and TRBJ1-5, reads EPEVTQTPSHQVTQMGQEVILRCVPISNHLYFYWYRQILGQKVEFLVSFYNNEISEKSEIFDDQFSVERPDGSNFTLKIRSTKLEDSAMYFCASSETGGGNQPQHFGDGTRLSIL.

The J gene is TRBJ1-6, the V gene TRBV28; 8 positions agree with TRBD1. Unmatched junction bases numbered 8, after V lost 4 bases and J lost 6 bases. Germline V gives CDR1 MDHEN, CDR2 SYDVKM. CDR3 size: 16 residues. In DNA, the CDR3 is TGTGCCAGCAGTTCCCCCGGACAGGGATTTAATTCACCCCTCCACTTT. Its protein product is CASSSPGQGFNSPLHF.

This chain links TRBV10-3 with TRBJ2-3; D might be TRBD2 (6 bases). The CDR3 sequence is 11 residues long. Germline-derived CDR1 and CDR2 are ENHRY and SYGVKD. Trimming cost V 8 bases and J 12 bases, with 15 bases left between them. CDR3 sequence reads: CAIAGKSDQYF. Written as DNA, the CDR3 is TGTGCCATCGCGGGGAAGAGTGATCAGTATTTT.

The chain links TRBV3-1 (or the pseudogene TRBV3-2) to TRBJ2-7; no firm D call. CDR3 length: 12 amino acids. With 3 bases removed from V and 3 bases from J, the gap between germline ends came to 6 bases. Germline CDR1 LGHDT, CDR2 YNNKEL (reference sequence). The CDR3 sequence is CASSQTGYEQYF. The CDR3 bases are TGTGCCAGCAGCCAGACGGGCTACGAGCAGTACTTC.

V is TRBV6-6 and J is TRBJ1-2; 8 nucleotides agree with TRBD1. The CDR3 totals 16 residues. Germline-derived CDR1 and CDR2 are MNHNY and SVGAGI (reference sequence). J gave up 0 bases and V 0 bases, and 3 bases lay outside the gene matches. The CDR3 region is CASSYSDRGSNYGYTF. The DNA for the CDR3 is TGTGCCAGCAGTTACTCCGACAGGGGCTCTAACTATGGCTACACCTTC.

The genes are TRBV29-1 and TRBJ2-1; 9 positions match TRBD1. There are 15 residues in the CDR3. Germline trimming cut 3 bases from V and 7 bases from J; bases unmatched to any gene: 10. Germline CDR1 SQVTM, CDR2 ANQGSEA. CDR3: CSVEMYRGRRNEQFF. The CDR3 DNA reads TGCAGCGTTGAGATGTACAGGGGGCGCCGTAATGAGCAGTTCTTC.

The genes are TRBV28 and TRBJ2-1, with D possibly matching TRBD2 (5 bases). V was cut by 5 bases and J by 8 bases, with 7 bases left in between. The CDR3 has 11 residues. Per germline, CDR1 MDHEN and CDR2 SYDVKM. For the CDR3, the DNA is TGTGCCAGCAGTGCCGGGGATGAGCAGTTCTTC. This codes for CASSAGDEQFF.

This chain joins TRBV7-2 and TRBJ2-2, with 8 bases identical to TRBD1. V lost 5 bases, J lost 1 base, and 3 bases stayed unmatched. From germline, CDR1 is SGHTA and CDR2 FQGNSA. The CDR3 runs 15 residues. CDR3 residues: CASSPGQVNTGELFF. CDR3 coding DNA: TGTGCCAGCAGCCCGGGACAGGTGAACACCGGGGAGCTGTTTTTT.

The rearrangement uses TRBV7-9 and TRBJ1-6, with a tentative D call TRBD1 (5 bases). V lost 5 bases and J 1 base, leaving 18 bases between the germline ends. The CDR3 loop spans 18 amino acids. Per germline, CDR1 SEHNR and CDR2 FQNEAQ (reference sequence). The chain's CDR3 is CASSRGYGPASYNSPLHF. The DNA for the CDR3 is TGTGCCAGCAGCCGGGGGTACGGACCTGCTTCCTATAATTCACCCCTCCACTTT.

The chain carries TRBV4-3 and TRBJ2-7; TRBD1 agrees at 9 bases. CDR3 length: 15 residues. Germline trimming cut 3 bases from V and 5 bases from J; bases unmatched to any gene: 8. The germline CDR1 and CDR2 sequences are LGHNA and YSLEER. The CDR3 loop reads CASSHSGGTGNEQYF. The CDR3 DNA is TGCGCCAGCAGCCATTCCGGAGGGACAGGGAACGAGCAGTACTTC.